This T cell receptor (beta chain) is from a study of T-cell memory formation after mild COVID-19. General study points: Some clones that responded turned up in pre-infection memory, which suggests that cross-reactive memory joined in.

Notes on this clonotype: Its antigen is as yet unknown.

The length of the CDR3 is 12 residues. CDR1 and CDR2 from the germline V gene are SGHTA and FQGNSA. V lost 1 base to trimming and J lost 7 bases, with 7 bases between them. Via MiXCR, TCRdb re-called the 5' RACE reads, giving one row per CDR3 protein. The table lists more than 150,000 distinct CDR3 sequences, about 22% of them singletons. The clonotype comes from an adult woman who had mild COVID-19 (a few samples of this study predate the infection). Cell type and time point are not known. The genes are TRBV7-2 and TRBJ1-1; no clear D gene. Specimen: PBMCs or a T cell subset sorted from them (not recorded which). Here the CDR3 reads CASSLEVDEAFF. In DNA, the CDR3 is TGTGCCAGCAGCTTAGAAGTGGATGAAGCTTTCTTT.